This TCR beta chain was profiled in a study of blood T cell repertoires in COVID-19. TCRdb keeps only in-frame clones here, not all; method: immunoSEQ multiplex PCR. Here the sample spans about 210,000 clones, around 80% being singletons. The germline V and J ends were trimmed by 8 bases and 8 bases, with 18 bases remaining between them. This CDR3 is built from 13 residues. Per the germline V gene, CDR1 is LNHDA and CDR2 is SQIVND (reference sequence). Sequencing was carried out using peripheral blood. The source of this sequence is a woman aged 80 or older with COVID-19, enrolled during active disease. The chain combines TRBV19 with TRBJ1-2; D perhaps matches TRBD1 (6 bases). The CDR3 loop reads CASAGQPQGGYTF. In DNA form, the CDR3 reads TGTGCCAGTGCCGGACAGCCTCAGGGGGGCTACACCTTC.